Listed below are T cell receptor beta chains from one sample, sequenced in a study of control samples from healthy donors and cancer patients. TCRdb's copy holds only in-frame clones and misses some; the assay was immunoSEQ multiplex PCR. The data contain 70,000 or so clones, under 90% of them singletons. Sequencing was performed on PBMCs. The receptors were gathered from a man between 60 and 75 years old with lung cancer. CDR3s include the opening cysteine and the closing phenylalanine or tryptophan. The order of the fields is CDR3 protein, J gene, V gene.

CASSDGTGLYYEQYF | TRBJ2-7 | TRBV6-1
CASIKGSAGGYYGYTF | TRBJ1-2 | TRBV19
CASRTPQGGYGYTF | TRBJ1-2 | TRBV5-6
CASSYSATNEKLFF | TRBJ1-4 | TRBV25-1
CASSPDPYTNEKLFF | TRBJ1-4 | TRBV7-2
CASSVEGTYGYTF | TRBJ1-2 | TRBV9
CASSLFSGQTNQPQHF | TRBJ1-5 | TRBV7-2
CASSLGPGPYEQYF | TRBJ2-7 | TRBV5-1
CASSFYGAGDTEAFF | TRBJ1-1 | TRBV5-6
CASTKTLGLRGNEKLFF | TRBJ1-4 | TRBV2
CASSFPGTGGLTEAFF | TRBJ1-1 | TRBV4-2
CSASYGQDTEAFF | TRBJ1-1 | TRBV20-1
CASSPMGETQYF | TRBJ2-5 | TRBV7-6
CASSQVRNEQFF | TRBJ2-1 | TRBV3-1/TRBV3-2
CASSEGIGSNQPQHF | TRBJ1-5 | TRBV2
CASSPGGGRGEQFF | TRBJ2-1 | TRBV18
CASRDYITGELFF | TRBJ2-2 | TRBV3-1/TRBV3-2
CAWRPPSTEQYF | TRBJ2-7 | TRBV30
CASSPLGGAKGYTF | TRBJ1-2 | TRBV6-5
CASSFQNTEAFF | TRBJ1-1 | TRBV12-3/TRBV12-4
CASGLNRDGASSQPQHF | TRBJ1-5 | TRBV12-5
CASSEGGRNSGNTIYF | TRBJ1-3 | TRBV19
CASSLFSGAQPQHF | TRBJ1-5 | TRBV7-3
CASSLNTGDYGYTF | TRBJ1-2 | TRBV5-1
CASSSGTGRGYTF | TRBJ1-2 | TRBV13
CATSRDLGQDKNYGYTF | TRBJ1-2 | TRBV15
CASSLRTGDNSPLHF | TRBJ1-6 | TRBV7-6
CASSTAVDRPLHF | TRBJ1-6 | TRBV19